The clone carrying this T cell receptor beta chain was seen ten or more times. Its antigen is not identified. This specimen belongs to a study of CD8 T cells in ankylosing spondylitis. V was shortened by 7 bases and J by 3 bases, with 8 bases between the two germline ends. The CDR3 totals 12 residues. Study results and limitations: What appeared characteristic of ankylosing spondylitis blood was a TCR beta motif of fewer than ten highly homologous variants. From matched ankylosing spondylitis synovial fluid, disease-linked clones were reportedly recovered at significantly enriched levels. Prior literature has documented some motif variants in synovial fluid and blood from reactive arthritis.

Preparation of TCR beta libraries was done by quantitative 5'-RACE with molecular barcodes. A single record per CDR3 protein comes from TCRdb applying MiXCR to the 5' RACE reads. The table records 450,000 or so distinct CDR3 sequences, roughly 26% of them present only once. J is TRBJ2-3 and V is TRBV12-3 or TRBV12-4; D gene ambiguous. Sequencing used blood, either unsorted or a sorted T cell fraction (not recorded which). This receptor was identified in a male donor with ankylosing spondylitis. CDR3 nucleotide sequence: TGTGCCAGCACCAGAAATACAGATACGCAGTATTTT. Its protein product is CASTRNTDTQYF.